These 6 T cell receptor beta chains originate from one sample sequenced in a study of vaccination and CD4 T cells after COVID-19 (dated by TCRdb to between 2020 and 2023). Antigens for these TCRs are unknown. To prepare the library, PCR was applied. The reads were generated on an Illumina iSeq 100. At the Johns Hopkins FTIC core, DNA from the cultured CD4+ T cells underwent TCR sequencing with the Oncomine TCR Beta short-read assay. TCRdb handled the public reads itself, with Q25 trimming in fastp and clone calling in MiXCR, and kept productive beta chains. Every distinct CDR3 protein forms one entry, paired with its most common genes and DNA. Across this sample there are roughly 7,000 distinct CDR3 sequences, with roughly 36% seen only once. The ten largest clones take up more than 25% of the sample. The treatment or condition label corresponds to: approximately 11-day PBMC culture with coronavirus spike peptide pools or control peptides (ViraFEST assay). CD4+ T cells from unexposed donors were collected before the COVID-19 pandemic (2011-2018).

Sample: CD4+ T cells from blood, cultured in vitro. Source of these receptors: a human donor in good health.

The chain uses TRBV6-1 and TRBJ1-5; the D gene is possibly TRBD1 (6 bases). Trimming stripped 6 bases from V and 4 bases from J, with 16 bases between. The CDR3 runs 15 residues. Germline V gene lookup returns CDR1 MNHNS and CDR2 SASEGT. The DNA for the CDR3 is TGTGCCAGCAGCCAAAGATCAGGGACAAATCAGCCCCAGCATTTT. It translates to CASSQRSGTNQPQHF.

DNA for the CDR3: TGTGCCAGCAGCGGACAGGGGAACACTGAAGCTTTCTTT. This codes for CASSGQGNTEAFF. The chain couples TRBV7-6 to TRBJ1-1, with 8 positions matching TRBD1. The length of the CDR3 is 13 residues. V shed 5 bases and J 1 base; nucleotides not matched to a gene: 0. The V gene's germline CDR1 is SGHVS and CDR2 FNYEAQ.

This clonotype occurred a few times. This chain uses TRBV19 with TRBJ1-1; the D is unclear. The CDR3 has 13 amino acids. V was clipped by 9 bases and J by 3 bases, with 14 bases between them. From germline, CDR1 is LNHDA and CDR2 SQIVND (reference sequence). CDR3 nucleotides: TGTGCCAGCGGCACAGCGGTATACACTGAAGCTTTCTTT. It specifies CASGTAVYTEAFF.

This clonotype was seen once. Just one base apart from a much larger clone, this may be a read error. The chain is built from TRBV12-3 or TRBV12-4 and TRBJ1-2; D is unclear. V lost 3 bases to trimming and J lost 5 bases, with 13 bases between them. The CDR3 has 14 amino acids. In DNA, the CDR3 is TGTGCCAGCAGTTTTTCCCCCGGAAGTTATGGCTACACCTTC. Translated: CASSFSPGSYGYTF.

This clonotype came up once. The chain combines TRBV7-3 with TRBJ2-3; D unclear. Trimming removed 2 bases from V and 0 bases from J, with 6 bases in between. CDR1 is SGHTA, CDR2 FQGTGA, per germline. The CDR3 runs 14 residues. The CDR3 reads CASSLGTSTDTQYF. The CDR3 DNA sequence: TGTGCCAGCAGCTTAGGAACTAGCACAGATACGCAGTATTTT.

In its sample, this clonotype is medium-sized (0.01 to 0.1%). This chain uses TRBV7-9 with TRBJ1-1; no clear D gene. Looked up from germline, CDR1 is SEHNR and CDR2 is FQNEAQ (reference sequence). Trimming removed 6 bases at V and 3 bases at J, with 8 bases between. There are 12 residues in the CDR3. The CDR3 DNA reads TGTGCCAGCAGAGGGCAGGACACTGAAGCTTTCTTT. This encodes CASRGQDTEAFF.